These 2 T cell receptor beta chains originate from one sample sequenced in a study of blood T cells in healthy people across ages. Next came a second PCR, run for about 6 to 11 cycles, which used a sample-barcoded 5' primer along with a J-beta primer mix. TCRdb reprocessed the 5' RACE reads via MiXCR and lists one record per CDR3 protein. Of roughly 1.5 million distinct CDR3 sequences in the sample, about 45% were seen once. Sequenced input: blood. Receptors were obtained from a woman aged 18-29 years in good health.

The gene calls are TRBV5-6 and TRBJ2-4; possible D gene TRBD1, 7 bases. The V end lost 1 base, the J end lost 4 bases, and 18 bases lay between the germline ends. Germline assignment: CDR1 SGHDT and CDR2 YYEEEE. CDR3 length equals 17 residues. As DNA, the CDR3 is TGTGCCAGCAGCTTGTATGGCAGGGGGGCGCCAAAAAACATTCAGTACTTC. It codes for CASSLYGRGAPKNIQYF.

The chain combines TRBV9 with TRBJ2-1, with D possibly being TRBD2 (7 bases). In germline, CDR1 is SGDLS, CDR2 YYNGEE. V dropped 5 bases and J dropped 0 bases, with 18 bases sitting between them. This CDR3 has 17 residues. Here the CDR3 DNA reads TGTGCCAGCAGACCCTTCGGAGCGGGACACTCCTACAATGAGCAGTTCTTC. Encoded protein: CASRPFGAGHSYNEQFF.